The 4 T cell receptor beta chains in this list originate from one sample, sequenced in a study of blood T cell repertoires in COVID-19. Clones were sequenced by immunoSEQ multiplex PCR, and TCRdb holds only the in-frame ones, with some missing. Of under 65,000 clones in the sample, approximately 92% were seen once. Specimen: peripheral blood. These receptors originate from an elderly man with acute or convalescent COVID-19.

V is TRBV3-1 (or the pseudogene TRBV3-2) and J is TRBJ2-7; 9 bases fit TRBD2. Germline trimming cut 1 base from V and 4 bases from J; bases unmatched to any gene: 5. The length of the CDR3 is 15 residues. CDR1 is LGHDT, CDR2 YNNKEL, per germline (reference sequence). CDR3 nucleotide sequence: TGTGCCAGCAGCCAAGGGGGACTAGCCCGGTACGAGCAGTACTTC. Translation: CASSQGGLARYEQYF.

In its sample, this clone was seen once. This sequence joins TRBV9 and TRBJ2-1; 12 bases agree with TRBD2. With 7 bases clipped from V and 6 bases from J, the junction kept 5 bases outside the gene matches. The CDR3 totals 14 residues. Germline CDR1 and CDR2: SGDLS and YYNGEE. CDR3 nucleotides: TGTGCCAGCGGGGGACTAGCGGGCGTCAATGAGCAGTTCTTC. Residues: CASGGLAGVNEQFF.

The rearrangement uses TRBV5-4 and TRBJ2-4; D not resolved. Germline V gives CDR1 SGHNT, CDR2 YYREEE (reference sequence). V gave up 6 bases and J gave up 0 bases, with 10 bases separating them. The CDR3 runs 14 residues. The CDR3 here is CASKGDLAKNIQYF. CDR3 DNA: TGTGCCAGCAAAGGAGATTTAGCCAAAAACATTCAGTACTTC.

This chain links TRBV19 with TRBJ1-6; D ambiguous. The germline CDR1 and CDR2 sequences are LNHDA and SQIVND (reference sequence). V lost 7 bases to trimming and J lost 2 bases, with 9 bases between them. The CDR3 covers 14 residues. The CDR3 is CASKRAAYNSPLHF. In DNA, the CDR3 is TGTGCCAGTAAGAGGGCAGCCTATAATTCACCCCTCCACTTT.